This entry concerns a single T cell receptor (beta chain). Its target is unknown. This sample stems from a study of regulatory and conventional T cells in RAG deficiency. Study-level findings and limits: Omenn patients showed >80% Treg-Tconv overlap and shorter CDR3 lengths. Omenn syndrome and CID/AS patients had 80 to 100-fold fewer unique Treg TCR beta sequences, versus approximately 9.6-fold elsewhere. Omenn CD25-high CD127-low cells may be activated cells, not true Tregs.

The CDR3 consists of 14 residues. Per germline, CDR1 SGHTS and CDR2 YDEGEE. Unmatched junction bases numbered 6, after V lost 3 bases and J lost 5 bases. Produced via immunoSEQ multiplex PCR; TCRdb's table is partial and in-frame only. The table shows under 30,000 clones, with 75% to 95% occurring only once. Blood CD4+ CD25-high CD127-low regulatory T cells supplied the genomic DNA template. This sample also appeared in a second study, on regulatory T cells. As reported in that work: Amplification used 52 TRBV primers and 13 TRBJ primers.

The rearrangement links TRBV5-8 to TRBJ1-1, with 8 nucleotides matching TRBD1. Sequenced input: Tregs sorted from blood. The receptor was isolated from a human donor in good health. In DNA form, the CDR3 reads TGTGCCAGCAGCTCGAGACAGGGGTGGACTGAAGCTTTCTTT. Its translation: CASSSRQGWTEAFF. Using reference TRBV5-8 and TRBJ1-1 for the parts outside the CDR3, the full variable domain is EAGVTQSPTHLIKTRGQQATLRCSPISGHTSVYWYQQALGLGLQFLLWYDEGEERNRGNFPPRFSGRQFPNYSSELNVNALELEDSALYLCASSSRQGWTEAFFGQGTRLTVV.